This entry lists 24 T cell receptor beta chains sequenced from one sample in a study of T-cell memory formation after mild COVID-19. TCRdb recomputed calls from the 5' RACE reads with MiXCR, one row per CDR3 protein. The table includes some 300,000 distinct CDR3 sequences, 15% to 20% detected once. The specimen was PBMCs or a T cell subset sorted from them (not recorded which). The receptors originated from a man between 18 and 29 years old who had mild COVID-19 (a few samples of this study predate the infection). Cell type and time point are not known.

This clonotype showed up just a few times. The gene calls are TRBV5-5 and TRBJ1-1; D gene unclear. Trimming pared 4 bases from V and 5 bases from J, leaving 9 bases between. The V gene's germline CDR1 is SGHKS and CDR2 YYEKEE (reference sequence). This CDR3 is built from 12 residues. CDR3 protein: CASSHGWTEAFF. The DNA of the CDR3 is TGTGCCAGCAGCCATGGGTGGACTGAAGCTTTCTTT. Full variable domain (remainder filled in from reference TRBV5-5 and TRBJ1-1): DAGVTQSPTHLIKTRGQQVTLRCSPISGHKSVSWYQQVLGQGPQFIFQYYEKEERGRGNFPDRFSARQFPNYSSELNVNALLLGDSALYLCASSHGWTEAFFGQGTRLTVV.

This clonotype was found many times. The rearrangement uses TRBV20-1 and TRBJ2-1; 10 nucleotides align to TRBD2. From germline, CDR1 is DFQATT and CDR2 SNEGSKA (reference sequence). The CDR3 covers 18 residues. The J segment lost 4 bases and the V segment lost 0 bases, leaving 12 bases of the junction unmatched. DNA of the CDR3: TGCAGTGCTAGAGATGTCGGGCGGCTAGCGGGGGTTTACAATGAGCAGTTCTTC. This sequence encodes CSARDVGRLAGVYNEQFF.

This clonotype has a count of ten or more. This chain connects TRBV7-6 to TRBJ2-3; no firm D call. From germline, CDR1 is SGHVS and CDR2 FNYEAQ. The CDR3 extends over 13 amino acids. Trimming shortened V by 4 bases and J by 7 bases, and 12 bases separated the two germline ends. The CDR3 spells CASSSTSGYTQYF. The CDR3 DNA is TGTGCCAGCAGCTCGACGTCGGGCTATACGCAGTATTTT.

This clonotype was counted between two and nine times. The chain joins TRBV4-1 to TRBJ1-5; no definite D call. CDR1 is MGHRA and CDR2 is YSYEKL in the germline V gene. This CDR3 contains 16 residues. Trimming pared 0 bases from V and 11 bases from J, leaving 20 bases between. The CDR3 DNA reads as TGCGCCAGCAGCCAAGATCTAGGGTCGGCGAGTTATGCCCAGCATTTT. As protein: CASSQDLGSASYAQHF.

The V call is TRBV6-1, the J call TRBJ2-5, with D hard to call. The CDR3 covers 15 residues. Germline V CDR1 and CDR2: MNHNS, SASEGT. V shed 0 bases and J shed 2 bases, with 10 bases lying between them. The CDR3, as DNA: TGTGCCAGCAGTGAAGCAATCGGGCAGCAAGAGACCCAGTACTTC. Translated, it gives CASSEAIGQQETQYF.

This clonotype turned up a few times. The chain uses TRBV5-1 and TRBJ1-4; TRBD1 matches at 7 bases. Trimming cost V 6 bases and J 7 bases; bases outside gene matches: 18. In germline, CDR1 is SGHRS, CDR2 YFSETQ. This CDR3 is 17 amino acids long. The CDR3 DNA follows: TGCGCCAGCACCGTATTAGGGGGCTCGGCGCCTCTTGAAAAACTGTTTTTT. Translation: CASTVLGGSAPLEKLFF.

The chain combines TRBV12-3 or TRBV12-4 with TRBJ2-2; D assignment may be TRBD1 or TRBD2 (5 bases each). There are 15 residues in the CDR3. Trimming removed 4 bases from V and 3 bases from J, with 12 bases in between. Written as DNA, the CDR3 is TGTGCCAGCAGTTCCCGTGGGGGACACACCGGGGAGCTGTTTTTT. Protein product: CASSSRGGHTGELFF.

This clonotype was picked up a small number of times. This chain joins TRBV5-6 and TRBJ1-5; D ambiguous. The germline gives CDR1 SGHDT, CDR2 YYEEEE. CDR3 length equals 12 residues. The V gene lost 3 bases and the J gene lost 6 bases, with 7 bases spanning the gap. CDR3 coding DNA: TGTGCCAGCAGCTACAAGTTTCAGCCCCAGCATTTT. As protein: CASSYKFQPQHF.

The chain is built from TRBV5-1 and TRBJ2-3; 10 positions agree with TRBD2. After removal of 4 bases from V and 1 base from J, the junction contained 6 bases not matched to a gene. The CDR3 loop spans 16 amino acids. The germline V gene encodes CDR1 SGHRS and CDR2 YFSETQ. The CDR3: CASSADTSGGTDTQYF. CDR3 DNA sequence: TGCGCCAGCAGCGCCGACACTAGCGGGGGCACAGATACGCAGTATTTT.

This clonotype has a count of ten or more. The chain uses TRBV7-2 and TRBJ1-5; D is unresolved. V was shortened by 3 bases and J by 5 bases, with 8 bases between the two germline ends. Germline CDR1 reads SGHTA; CDR2 reads FQGNSA. The CDR3 has 13 residues. CDR3 DNA sequence: TGTGCCAGCAGCTTCTGGGCCGATCAGCCCCAGCATTTT. It encodes CASSFWADQPQHF.

The chain couples TRBV27 to TRBJ2-1; 9 nucleotides match TRBD2. The CDR3 is made up of 14 amino acids. Germline values: CDR1 MNHEY, CDR2 SMNVEV (reference sequence). Trimming took 6 bases from V and 9 from J; bases not matched to a gene: 9. CDR3 region: CASSSAGGRREQFF. The DNA for the CDR3 is TGTGCCAGCAGCTCAGCGGGGGGCCGGCGTGAGCAGTTCTTC.

The chain uses TRBV20-1 and TRBJ1-2; the D is unclear. This CDR3 has 11 residues. V lost 6 bases and J 2 bases, leaving 7 bases between the germline ends. Germline V gene data show CDR1 as DFQATT and CDR2 as SNEGSKA (reference sequence). Here the CDR3 DNA reads TGCAGTGCGGAGGGAAACTATGGCTACACCTTC. Protein product: CSAEGNYGYTF.

The chain carries TRBV12-3 or TRBV12-4 and TRBJ2-2, with TRBD1 matching 9 bases. J gave up 6 bases and V 5 bases, and 7 bases lay outside the gene matches. This CDR3 has 15 amino acids. In DNA form, the CDR3 reads TGTGCCAGCAGTCTAGGGACAGGGATCCCCGGGGAGCTGTTTTTT. It translates to CASSLGTGIPGELFF.

The chain links TRBV30 to TRBJ2-3; 11 bases match TRBD2. V was pared by 3 bases and J by 6 bases, with 8 bases of the junction left unmatched. This CDR3 has 15 residues. CDR1 is GTSNPN, CDR2 SVGIG, per germline (reference sequence). The CDR3 reads CAWSVSGGAWDTQYF. CDR3 DNA: TGTGCCTGGAGCGTTAGCGGGGGGGCATGGGATACGCAGTATTTT.

The J gene is TRBJ1-5, the V gene TRBV7-2, with a tentative D call TRBD1 (5 bases). The ends were cut back, 1 base at V and 4 bases at J, with 11 bases in the middle. The CDR3 totals 15 residues. CDR1 SGHTA and CDR2 FQGNSA come from the germline V gene. The CDR3 sequence is CASSLESGINQPQHF. In DNA form, the CDR3 reads TGTGCCAGCAGCTTAGAGTCAGGGATTAATCAGCCCCAGCATTTT.

This chain joins TRBV5-1 and TRBJ2-3; D may be TRBD2 (5 bases). Trimming cost V 6 bases and J 6 bases, with 8 bases left between them. Germline CDR1 SGHRS, CDR2 YFSETQ. The CDR3 contains 11 residues. The CDR3, as DNA: TGCGCCAGCAACACGGGGGATACGCAGTATTTT. It translates to CASNTGDTQYF. Drawing the rest from reference TRBV5-1 and TRBJ2-3, the complete variable domain is KAGVTQTPRYLIKTRGQQVTLSCSPISGHRSVSWYQQTPGQGLQFLFEYFSETQRNKGNFPGRFSGRQFSNSRSEMNVSTLELGDSALYLCASNTGDTQYFGPGTRLTVL.

The chain is built from TRBV6-6 and TRBJ1-5; no firm D call. Germline assignment: CDR1 MNHNY and CDR2 SVGAGI (reference sequence). V lost 5 bases and J 4 bases, leaving 9 bases between the germline ends. There are 13 residues in the CDR3. The CDR3 loop is CASSPHWNQPQHF. CDR3 coding DNA: TGTGCCAGCAGTCCCCATTGGAATCAGCCCCAGCATTTT.

The chain is built from TRBV29-1 and TRBJ1-1; the D gene is possibly TRBD1 (6 bases). Germline assignment: CDR1 SQVTM and CDR2 ANQGSEA. The CDR3 consists of 13 residues. Trimming pared 6 bases from V and 1 base from J, leaving 12 bases between. This CDR3 reads CSVSGHRNTEAFF. The CDR3 DNA is TGCAGCGTCTCGGGACATAGGAACACTGAAGCTTTCTTT.

This chain links TRBV28 with TRBJ1-4; 7 nucleotides align to TRBD1. With V trimmed by 6 bases and J by 9 bases, 10 bases remained unmatched. The CDR3 is 14 residues long. Germline CDR1 is MDHEN and CDR2 is SYDVKM. CDR3 protein: CASRGSGGNQKLFF. The CDR3 nucleotides are TGTGCCAGCAGGGGGTCAGGGGGAAATCAAAAACTGTTTTTT.

This clonotype has more than one count but fewer than ten. CDR3 sequence (DNA): TGTGCCAGCAGTTTCGGGGACACCTCCCTGTATAGCAATCAGCCCCAGCATTTT. Encoded protein: CASSFGDTSLYSNQPQHF. The V call is TRBV12-3 or TRBV12-4, the J call TRBJ1-5, with D possibly being TRBD1 (6 bases). With 3 bases removed from V and 0 bases from J, the gap between germline ends came to 18 bases. The CDR3 is 18 residues long.

This clonotype occurred a few times. The chain uses TRBV4-2 and TRBJ2-3; D assignment may be TRBD1 or TRBD2 (6 bases each). The germline V and J ends were trimmed by 0 bases and 6 bases, with 13 bases remaining between them. Per germline, CDR1 LGHNA and CDR2 YNFKEQ. The CDR3 loop spans 15 amino acids. The CDR3 protein is CASSQEGGQGDTQYF. DNA of the CDR3: TGTGCCAGCAGCCAAGAGGGGGGCCAAGGGGATACGCAGTATTTT.

This clonotype came up a few times. This chain links TRBV6-2 or TRBV6-3 with TRBJ1-2; D is undetermined. This CDR3 region has 14 residues. V was cut by 2 bases and J by 3 bases, with 10 bases left in between. Germline V gives CDR1 MNHEY, CDR2 SVGEGT. DNA of the CDR3: TGTGCCAGCAGTTACCTCGACCGGTACTATGGCTACACCTTC. It encodes CASSYLDRYYGYTF.

V usage is TRBV10-3 and J usage is TRBJ2-3; TRBD2 might be the D (6 bases). Germline CDR1 ENHRY, CDR2 SYGVKD. The CDR3 length is 14 residues. Trimming shortened V by 4 bases and J by 6 bases, and 14 bases separated the two germline ends. As DNA, the CDR3 is TGTGCCATCAGTGCCGGGGGACGGGAGGATACGCAGTATTTT. Its protein is CAISAGGREDTQYF.

This clonotype was counted only a few times. This rearrangement joins TRBV12-3 or TRBV12-4 to TRBJ1-1, with a weak D call TRBD1 (5 bases). The CDR3 is 15 amino acids. Between the trimmed V and J ends, which lost 5 bases and 4 bases, there was a span of 17 bases. CDR3 sequence: CASSPGAAQSTEAFF. The CDR3 nucleotides are TGTGCCAGCAGTCCCGGGGCCGCCCAGAGCACTGAAGCTTTCTTT.